The T cell receptor (beta chain) under discussion was sequenced for a study of shared clonotypes between healthy human individuals. Some clones are missing from TCRdb's copy, which holds only in-frame ones; the method was immunoSEQ multiplex PCR. Of around 1,900,000 clones in the sample, 93% are singletons; the top ten hold roughly 1.7%. This clone was picked up one time. CD45RO-negative, CCR7-positively selected cells formed the naive CD8 fraction, excluding terminally differentiated effector memory CD45RA+ cells. Trimming shortened V by 5 bases and J by 4 bases, and 11 bases separated the two germline ends. CDR3 length: 13 amino acids. Germline assignment: CDR1 PRHDT and CDR2 FYEKMQ (reference sequence).

Sequencing input: naive CD8+ T cells from PBMCs. The chain recombines TRBV13 with TRBJ2-5; D gene unclear. The clonotype originates from a man aged 18 to 29 in good health. Some clones in this sample may be carry-over from other donors' samples. The CDR3 DNA reads TGTGCCAGCAGCCCCGCGCCTTCAGAGACCCAGTACTTC. Its translation: CASSPAPSETQYF.